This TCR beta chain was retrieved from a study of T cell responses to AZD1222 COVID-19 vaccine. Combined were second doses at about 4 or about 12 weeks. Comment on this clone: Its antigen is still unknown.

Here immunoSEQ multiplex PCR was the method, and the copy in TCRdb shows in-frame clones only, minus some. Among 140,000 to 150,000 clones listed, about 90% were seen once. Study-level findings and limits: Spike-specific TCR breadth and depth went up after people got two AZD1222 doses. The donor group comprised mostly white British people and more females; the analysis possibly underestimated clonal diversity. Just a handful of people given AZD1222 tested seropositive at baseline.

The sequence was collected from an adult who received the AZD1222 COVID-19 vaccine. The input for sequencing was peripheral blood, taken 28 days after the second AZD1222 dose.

CDR3 region: CATGRTAPGELFF. In nucleotides, the CDR3 is TGTGCCACCGGACGGACAGCCCCCGGGGAGCTGTTTTTT. V gene TRBV24-1 combines with J gene TRBJ2-2; D might be TRBD1 (6 bases). Trimming left V 9 bases short and J 6 bases short, with 13 bases between. Germline CDR1 is KGHDR and CDR2 is SFDVKD. The CDR3 contains 13 residues.